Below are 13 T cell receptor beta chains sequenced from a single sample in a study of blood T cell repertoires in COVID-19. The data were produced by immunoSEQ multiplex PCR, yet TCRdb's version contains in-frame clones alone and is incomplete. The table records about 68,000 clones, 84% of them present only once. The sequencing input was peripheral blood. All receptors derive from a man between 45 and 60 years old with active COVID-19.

As DNA, the CDR3 is TGTGCCAGCAGTTTATGGCAGGGAGAGACCCAGTACTTC. Protein: CASSLWQGETQYF. The chain joins TRBV27 to TRBJ2-5, with D perhaps TRBD1 (5 bases). The CDR3 totals 13 residues. V gave up 1 base and J gave up 4 bases, with 7 bases separating them. Germline V gene lookup returns CDR1 MNHEY and CDR2 SMNVEV (reference sequence).

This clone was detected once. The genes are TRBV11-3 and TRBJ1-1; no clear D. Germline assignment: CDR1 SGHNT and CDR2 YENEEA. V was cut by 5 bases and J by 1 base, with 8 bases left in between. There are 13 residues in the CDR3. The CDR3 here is CASSTRQNTEAFF. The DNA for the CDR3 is TGTGCCAGCAGCACTAGACAGAACACTGAAGCTTTCTTT.

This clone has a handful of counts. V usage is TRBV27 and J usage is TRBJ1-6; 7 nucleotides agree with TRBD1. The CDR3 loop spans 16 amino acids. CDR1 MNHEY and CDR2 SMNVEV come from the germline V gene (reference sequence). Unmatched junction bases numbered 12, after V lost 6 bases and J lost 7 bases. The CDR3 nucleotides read TGTGCCAGCAGCATATACGGGGACAGCTCCAATTCACCCCTCCACTTT. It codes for CASSIYGDSSNSPLHF.

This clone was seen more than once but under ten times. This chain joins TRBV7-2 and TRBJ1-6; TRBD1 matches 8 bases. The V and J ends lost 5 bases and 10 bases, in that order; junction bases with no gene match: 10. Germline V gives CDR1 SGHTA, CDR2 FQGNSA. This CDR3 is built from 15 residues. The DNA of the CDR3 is TGTGCCAGCAGCCGCCGACAGGGGTTAGGGTCACCCCTCCACTTT. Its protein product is CASSRRQGLGSPLHF.

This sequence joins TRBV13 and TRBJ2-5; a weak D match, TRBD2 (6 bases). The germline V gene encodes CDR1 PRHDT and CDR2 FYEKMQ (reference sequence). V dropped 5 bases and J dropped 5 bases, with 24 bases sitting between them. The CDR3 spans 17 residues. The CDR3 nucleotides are TGTGCCAGCAGCCTGTTCCTCGGGACTTATTCGTCGGAGACCCAGTACTTC. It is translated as CASSLFLGTYSSETQYF.

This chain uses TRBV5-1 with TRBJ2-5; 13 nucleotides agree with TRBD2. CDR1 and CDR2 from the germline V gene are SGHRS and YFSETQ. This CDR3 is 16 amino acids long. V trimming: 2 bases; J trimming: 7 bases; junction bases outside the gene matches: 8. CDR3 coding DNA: TGCGCCAGCAGCTTCTACACGGGACTAGCGGGGATGACCCAGTACTTC. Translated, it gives CASSFYTGLAGMTQYF.

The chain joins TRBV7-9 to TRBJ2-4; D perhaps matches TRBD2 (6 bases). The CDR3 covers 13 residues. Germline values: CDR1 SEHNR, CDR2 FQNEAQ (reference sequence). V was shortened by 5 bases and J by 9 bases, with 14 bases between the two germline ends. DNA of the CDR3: TGTGCCAGCAGCCCTGGGACTCGGATCATTCAGTACTTC. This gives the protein CASSPGTRIIQYF.

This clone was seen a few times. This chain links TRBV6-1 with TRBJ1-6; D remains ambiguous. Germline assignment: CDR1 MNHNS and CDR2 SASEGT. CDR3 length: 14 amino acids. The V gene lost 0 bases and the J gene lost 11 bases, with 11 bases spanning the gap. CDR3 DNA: TGTGCCAGCAGTGAAGCGGTCCCCGGGGCACCCCTCCACTTT. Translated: CASSEAVPGAPLHF.

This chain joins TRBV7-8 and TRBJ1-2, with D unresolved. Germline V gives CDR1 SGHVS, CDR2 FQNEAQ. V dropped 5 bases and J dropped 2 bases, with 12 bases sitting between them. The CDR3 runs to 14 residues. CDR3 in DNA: TGTGCCAGCAGCCAAACGTCGGGGAACTATGGCTACACCTTC. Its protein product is CASSQTSGNYGYTF. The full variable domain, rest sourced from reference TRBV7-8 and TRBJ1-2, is GAGVSQSPRYKVAKRGQDVALRCDPISGHVSLFWYQQALGQGPEFLTYFQNEAQLDKSGLPSDRFFAERPEGSVSTLKIQRTQQEDSAVYLCASSQTSGNYGYTFGSGTRLTVV.

The CDR3 DNA reads TGTGCCAGCAGCCCAACGGGGGGCCCCTTACGCAATGAGCAGTTCTTC. Its protein is CASSPTGGPLRNEQFF. The rearrangement uses TRBV5-4 and TRBJ2-1; weak D call: TRBD2 (7 bases). Germline V CDR1 and CDR2: SGHNT, YYREEE (reference sequence). V was pared by 4 bases and J by 6 bases, with 20 bases between. The length of the CDR3 is 16 residues.

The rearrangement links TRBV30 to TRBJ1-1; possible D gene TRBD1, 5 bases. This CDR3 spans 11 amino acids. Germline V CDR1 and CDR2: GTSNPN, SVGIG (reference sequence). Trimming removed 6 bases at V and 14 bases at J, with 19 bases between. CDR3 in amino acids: CACRRGQGWFF. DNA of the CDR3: TGTGCCTGTAGGCGGGGCCAGGGTTGGTTCTTT.

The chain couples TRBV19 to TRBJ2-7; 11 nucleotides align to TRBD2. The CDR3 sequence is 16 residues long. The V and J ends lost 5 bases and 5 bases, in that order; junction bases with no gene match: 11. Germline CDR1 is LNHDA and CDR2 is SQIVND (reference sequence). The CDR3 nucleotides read TGTGCCAGTAGTGTCGAGACTAGCGGGGAGTTCGACGAGCAGTACTTC. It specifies CASSVETSGEFDEQYF.

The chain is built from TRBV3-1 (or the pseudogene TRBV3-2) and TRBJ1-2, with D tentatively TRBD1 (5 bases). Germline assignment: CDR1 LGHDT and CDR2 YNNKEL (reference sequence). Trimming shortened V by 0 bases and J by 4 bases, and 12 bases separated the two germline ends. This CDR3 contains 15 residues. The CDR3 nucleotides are TGTGCCAGCAGCCAAGAGGGGAAACAGGCCTATGGCTACACCTTC. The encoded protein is CASSQEGKQAYGYTF.